These 2 T cell receptor beta chains originate from one sample sequenced in a study of blood T cell repertoires in COVID-19. Method: immunoSEQ multiplex PCR; TCRdb's copy keeps in-frame clones and lacks some. The table lists 200,000 to 250,000 clones, roughly 84% of them singletons, with 6.8% in the top ten. Material for sequencing was PBMCs or T cells enriched from blood (not recorded which). Receptors originate from a middle-aged woman who had recovered from COVID-19.

This chain connects TRBV15 to TRBJ2-7; 10 nucleotides align to TRBD2. The CDR3 sequence is 22 residues long. The V and J ends lost 0 bases and 3 bases, in that order; junction bases with no gene match: 23. The germline gives CDR1 LNHNV, CDR2 YYDKDF (reference sequence). The CDR3 loop is CATSRDLSSGRKGRRPHYEQYF. The CDR3 coding sequence is TGTGCCACCAGCAGAGATTTGAGTAGCGGGAGGAAGGGAAGACGTCCCCACTACGAGCAGTACTTC. The full variable domain, completed using reference TRBV15 and TRBJ2-7, is DAMVIQNPRYQVTQFGKPVTLSCSQTLNHNVMYWYQQKSSQAPKLLFHYYDKDFNNEADTPDNFQSRRPNTSFCFLDIRSPGLGDTAMYLCATSRDLSSGRKGRRPHYEQYFGPGTRLTVT.

This chain connects TRBV29-1 to TRBJ2-5, with 12 bases aligning to TRBD1. The V segment lost 6 bases and the J segment 4 bases; nucleotides outside the gene matches: 6. CDR1 and CDR2 (germline): SQVTM, ANQGSEA. This CDR3 is built from 14 residues. The CDR3 protein is CSVLGTGGIETQYF. The CDR3 nucleotides read TGCAGCGTCTTAGGGACAGGGGGCATAGAGACCCAGTACTTC.